This TCR beta chain was sequenced during a study of T cells after yellow fever vaccination (dated by TCRdb to about 2019). For the study in its entirety: The SMART-Seq v4 Ultra Low Input RNA kit was used to prepare libraries from fractions with low cell numbers. To follow T-cell clones before and after both primary and booster YFV17D yellow fever vaccination, bulk TCR alpha and beta repertoires underwent longitudinal sequencing. Two healthy male donors, one aged 18 to 30 and one aged 30 to 40 years, were included in the cohort. Blood samples were taken at several timepoints before and after primary and secondary immunization, and bulk PBMC replicates and cell subsets were isolated. Study-wide conclusions, independent of this receptor: The secondary T-cell response was found to be weaker but faster than the primary response, with a peak reached on day 5 rather than on day 15. A small share of clonotypes occurred in both CD4 and CD8 compartments, likely arising from convergent recombination. Computational filtering was needed because FACS-sorted repertoires could contain abundant contaminating clonotypes from the bulk population. Because the study included only two donors, the extent to which the findings can be generalized is limited. Most clones expanded after primary vaccination were re-detected after the booster (around 96% of CD4 and approximately 88% of CD8), suggesting broad memory maintenance.

The intended sense of this specimen's treatment or condition label: live attenuated yellow fever vaccine strain. At each blood-draw timepoint, two biological replicates of bulk PBMCs were obtained. A standard Ficoll-Paque protocol was used to isolate PBMCs from peripheral blood. RNA was extracted with TriZol from bulk PBMCs, CD4 and CD8 fractions, and dextramer-positive and dextramer-negative fractions. Germline trimming amounts to 6 bases on V and 3 bases on J, with 1 as the count of junction bases outside the gene matches. The CDR3 spans 13 residues, from the cysteine through the phenylalanine. The read is trimmed to its CDR3 DNA, 39 bases read in frame from base 1. In the germline V gene, CDR1 corresponds to ENHRY and CDR2 to SYGVKD. This clonotype was counted only a few times. There is no known antigen for this receptor. No clone much larger than this one lies a single base away; base qualities are absent.

Sequenced using an Illumina NovaSeq 6000. Synthesis of TCR cDNA relied on 5'RACE template switching, a step that introduced a universal primer site along with unique molecular identifiers. cDNA synthesis was primed from both the TCR alpha and TCR beta constant segments. Library amplification involved two PCR steps, and the second step added sample barcodes and sequencing adapters. Sequencing of libraries was done on Illumina HiSeq 2500 (2x100 bp) or NovaSeq (2x150 bp). The study's processing was this. Demultiplexing of reads and collapsing into UMI consensus sequences were performed with MIGEC, and V(D)J alignment was carried out with MiXCR. Using edgeR on replicate PBMC samples, clonotypes were called vaccine-responding if FDR was below 0.01 and the log2 fold change was above 5 up to day 15. Each bulk clonotype was labeled CD4 or CD8 based on which sequenced repertoire, CD4 or CD8, contained the clonotype at higher abundance. The public reads were reanalyzed by TCRdb: fastp trimming at Q25, MiXCR alignment, in-frame beta chains only. Here each entry gathers all rows of one CDR3 protein and keeps the most common genes and DNA. What appears here as the V and J calls and clone size reflects TCRdb's work, not the paper's. This sample has about 310,000 distinct CDR3 sequences in its table, and more than 3% of those were observed once. Around 20% of the sample rests with the top ten.

Material: PBMCs, obtained on the day of the yellow fever booster vaccination. The chain is made from TRBV10-3 and TRBJ1-3; the central 8 bases match TRBD1. This receptor was identified in a man between 18 and 29 years old who received the YFV17D yellow fever vaccine. The DNA sequence is TGTGCCATCAGCAGGGGGCTTGGAAACACCATATATTTT. Protein translation: CAISRGLGNTIYF.